A selection of T cell receptor beta chains follows, all from one sample in a study of blood T cells in healthy people across ages. TCRdb redid the calling of the 5' RACE reads with MiXCR, one entry per CDR3 protein. The repertoire holds almost 800,000 distinct CDR3 sequences, with more than 45% as singletons. Sequences were obtained from blood. These receptors were obtained from a man aged 25 to 45 in good health. The CDR3 runs from the conserved cysteine through the conserved F or W. D genes are given only for firm matches. Size values are once, few and many counts, or a class for expanded clones, and some rows have none.

cdr3_length	j_call	clone_size	d_call	v_call	cdr3_aa	cdr3_nt
13	TRBJ2-7	-	TRBD1	TRBV20-1	CSARGQGLNEQYF	TGCAGTGCTAGGGGACAGGGGCTTAACGAGCAGTACTTC
13	TRBJ2-7	-	-	TRBV6-6	CASSWVQEYEQYF	TGTGCCAGCAGTTGGGTTCAGGAGTACGAGCAGTACTTC
15	TRBJ2-7	-	TRBD2	TRBV20-1	CSAQRGGLGGYEQYF	TGCAGTGCTCAACGGGGGGGGCTAGGTGGCTACGAGCAGTACTTC
12	TRBJ2-7	-	TRBD1	TRBV30	CAWSDYRGEQYF	TGTGCCTGGAGTGATTACAGGGGCGAGCAGTACTTC
13	TRBJ2-7	-	TRBD2	TRBV29-1	CSAGTSIAYEQYF	TGCAGCGCGGGGACTAGTATCGCCTACGAGCAGTACTTC
14	TRBJ2-5	-	TRBD1	TRBV29-1	CSVWLQGFQETQYF	TGCAGCGTTTGGCTACAGGGGTTCCAAGAGACCCAGTACTTC
10	TRBJ2-1	few	-	TRBV2	CASSERKQFF	TGTGCCAGCAGTGAAAGAAAGCAGTTCTTC
17	TRBJ2-1	-	-	TRBV7-2	CASSPHSPPLSYNEQFF	TGTGCCAGCAGCCCCCACTCACCCCCACTCTCCTACAATGAGCAGTTCTTC
16	TRBJ2-1	-	-	TRBV5-1	CASSLEVGTGAGEQFF	TGCGCCAGCAGCTTGGAAGTAGGGACTGGCGCTGGCGAGCAGTTCTTC
15	TRBJ1-6	-	-	TRBV9	CASSVRSLTNSPLHF	TGTGCCAGCAGCGTACGGTCCCTTACGAATTCACCCCTCCACTTT
15	TRBJ2-7	-	-	TRBV2	CASRPGPTRSYEQYF	TGTGCCAGCAGACCGGGTCCCACAAGGTCCTACGAGCAGTACTTC
14	TRBJ2-3	-	-	TRBV7-2	CASSATSSTDTQYF	TGTGCCAGCAGCGCGACTAGTAGCACAGATACGCAGTATTTT
16	TRBJ2-7	-	TRBD2	TRBV20-1	CSATRQLAGSWNEQYF	TGCAGTGCTACCCGACAACTAGCGGGTTCTTGGAATGAGCAGTACTTC
16	TRBJ2-5	-	-	TRBV7-2	CASSSWGSPLAETQYF	TGTGCCAGCAGCTCGTGGGGGAGCCCTCTGGCAGAGACCCAGTACTTC
15	TRBJ2-7	-	TRBD1	TRBV9	CASSVEGTGGDEQYF	TGTGCCAGCAGCGTAGAGGGGACAGGGGGCGACGAGCAGTACTTC
15	TRBJ2-7	-	-	TRBV11-2	CASSLWGESTNEQYF	TGTGCCAGCAGCTTATGGGGGGAAAGCACCAATGAGCAGTACTTC
13	TRBJ2-7	-	-	TRBV9	CVSSFEIGYEQYF	TGTGTCAGCAGTTTTGAGATTGGCTACGAGCAGTACTTC
15	TRBJ2-3	-	-	TRBV13	CASSPRGSYTDTQYF	TGTGCCAGCAGCCCACGGGGGTCGTACACAGATACGCAGTATTTT
18	TRBJ2-1	-	-	TRBV7-9	CASSLGAGPIERPNEQFF	TGTGCCAGCAGCTTAGGGGCAGGTCCCATCGAAAGGCCCAATGAGCAGTTCTTC
13	TRBJ2-3	-	-	TRBV27	CATKTWGTDTQYF	TGTGCCACTAAGACTTGGGGCACAGATACGCAGTATTTT
13	TRBJ1-5	-	-	TRBV4-2	CASSAEGKQPQHF	TGTGCCAGCAGCGCGGAGGGGAAACAGCCCCAGCATTTT
15	TRBJ1-2	-	-	TRBV7-2	CASSSPNQGRHGYTF	TGTGCCAGCAGCTCCCCAAATCAGGGTCGACATGGCTACACCTTC
14	TRBJ2-7	few	-	TRBV7-2	CASSFSPGRYEQYF	TGTGCCAGCAGCTTCTCCCCCGGGCGGTACGAGCAGTACTTC
19	TRBJ1-5	-	-	TRBV3-1	CASSQNQEMEGNSNQPQHF	TGTGCCAGCAGCCAAAACCAGGAGATGGAGGGTAATAGCAATCAGCCCCAGCATTTT
16	TRBJ2-7	few	-	TRBV20-1	CSARRSPGDTSYEQYF	TGCAGTGCTCGAAGGTCCCCGGGGGACACCTCCTACGAGCAGTACTTC
12	TRBJ2-7	many	-	TRBV20-1	CSARSLAYEQYF	TGCAGTGCTAGATCACTAGCCTACGAGCAGTACTTC
16	TRBJ1-2	once	-	TRBV7-6	CASSVSPGVANYGYTF	TGTGCCAGCAGCGTATCCCCAGGCGTAGCTAACTATGGCTACACCTTC
14	TRBJ2-7	-	TRBD1	TRBV29-1	CSVGLGQGGDEQYF	TGCAGCGTTGGCCTGGGACAGGGTGGCGACGAGCAGTACTTC
11	TRBJ2-7	-	-	TRBV20-1	CSAQREYEQYF	TGCAGTGCGCAGAGGGAGTACGAGCAGTACTTC
13	TRBJ1-2	few	TRBD1	TRBV6-5	CASSYSRDSYYTF	TGTGCCAGCAGTTACTCGCGGGACAGCTATTACACCTTC
15	TRBJ2-5	-	-	TRBV20-1	CSASHRKLTQETQYF	TGCAGTGCCAGCCATAGGAAGTTGACTCAAGAGACCCAGTACTTC
16	TRBJ1-2	-	-	TRBV7-8	CASSLVERSVGYGYTF	TGTGCCAGCAGCTTAGTCGAGCGTTCGGTTGGCTATGGCTACACCTTC
11	TRBJ1-1	few	-	TRBV10-3	CAILVGTEAFF	TGTGCCATTTTGGTTGGAACTGAAGCTTTCTTT
16	TRBJ1-3	-	-	TRBV20-1	CSARDRREVSGNTIYF	TGCAGTGCTCGGGATAGGAGGGAGGTCTCTGGAAACACCATATATTTT
13	TRBJ2-1	-	-	TRBV7-2	CASSTTSAGEQFF	TGTGCCAGCAGCACGACTAGTGCAGGTGAGCAGTTCTTC
14	TRBJ2-7	many	-	TRBV20-1	CSARDGGTDYEQYF	TGCAGTGCTAGAGATGGTGGTACGGACTACGAGCAGTACTTC
15	TRBJ1-2	once	-	TRBV3-1	CASSRPGGADYGYTF	TGTGCCAGCAGCCGCCCCGGGGGCGCCGACTATGGCTACACCTTC
12	TRBJ1-5	-	-	TRBV12-3/TRBV12-4	CASTRGEQPQHF	TGTGCCAGCACCCGAGGGGAACAGCCCCAGCATTTT
16	TRBJ2-4	few	-	TRBV20-1	CSARDHVENAKNIQYF	TGCAGTGCTAGAGATCACGTCGAGAACGCCAAAAACATTCAGTACTTC
14	TRBJ2-3	-	-	TRBV7-8	CASSLVIVADTQYF	TGTGCCAGCAGCTTAGTGATCGTAGCAGATACGCAGTATTTT
14	TRBJ2-5	-	-	TRBV12-3/TRBV12-4	CASSLQGNQETQYF	TGTGCCAGCAGTTTACAGGGGAACCAAGAGACCCAGTACTTC
15	TRBJ1-2	-	-	TRBV28	CASSLTTTGDYGYTF	TGTGCCAGCAGTTTAACGACAACGGGGGACTATGGCTACACCTTC
15	TRBJ2-2	-	-	TRBV7-2	CASSSVMRGAGELFF	TGTGCCAGCAGCTCCGTCATGCGGGGCGCCGGGGAGCTGTTTTTT
18	TRBJ2-6	-	TRBD2	TRBV28	CASTSAGRISSGANVLTF	TGTGCCAGCACCTCAGCGGGACGGATTTCTTCTGGGGCCAACGTCCTGACTTTC
14	TRBJ2-7	few	-	TRBV4-2	CASSQVAVGIEQYF	TGTGCCAGCAGCCAAGTTGCCGTAGGGATCGAGCAGTACTTC
15	TRBJ2-7	-	TRBD2	TRBV2	CASRASGSLSYEQYF	TGTGCCAGCAGGGCTAGCGGGAGTCTCTCCTACGAGCAGTACTTC
15	TRBJ1-6	-	-	TRBV13	CASSAGPGVTSPLHF	TGTGCCAGCAGCGCCGGCCCCGGGGTTACCTCACCCCTCCACTTT
13	TRBJ2-7	-	TRBD1	TRBV6-5	CASSRQGLGEQYF	TGTGCCAGCAGTCGACAGGGTCTAGGCGAGCAGTACTTC
12	TRBJ2-1	-	-	TRBV7-3	CASSDASRGLFF	TGTGCCAGCAGCGATGCATCGAGAGGGCTGTTCTTC
15	TRBJ2-5	-	-	TRBV19	CASSPREVAKETQYF	TGTGCCAGTTCCCCCCGGGAAGTAGCCAAAGAGACCCAGTACTTC
16	TRBJ2-1	few	-	TRBV24-1	CATSGVKTSSYNEQFF	TGTGCCACCAGTGGGGTGAAGACTAGCTCCTACAATGAGCAGTTCTTC
16	TRBJ2-5	few	TRBD2	TRBV28	CASSFPSAGGQETQYF	TGTGCCAGCAGTTTCCCATCGGCGGGAGGACAAGAGACCCAGTACTTC
13	TRBJ1-2	-	-	TRBV28	CASSPGTRRGYTF	TGTGCCAGCAGCCCAGGGACCCGGCGTGGTTACACCTTC
13	TRBJ2-7	-	-	TRBV24-1	CATSENYGHEQYF	TGTGCCACCAGTGAGAACTACGGGCACGAGCAGTACTTC
18	TRBJ1-2	many	TRBD1	TRBV11-2	CASSSVRDRVLENYGYTF	TGTGCCAGCAGTAGCGTCCGGGACAGGGTATTAGAGAACTATGGCTACACCTTC